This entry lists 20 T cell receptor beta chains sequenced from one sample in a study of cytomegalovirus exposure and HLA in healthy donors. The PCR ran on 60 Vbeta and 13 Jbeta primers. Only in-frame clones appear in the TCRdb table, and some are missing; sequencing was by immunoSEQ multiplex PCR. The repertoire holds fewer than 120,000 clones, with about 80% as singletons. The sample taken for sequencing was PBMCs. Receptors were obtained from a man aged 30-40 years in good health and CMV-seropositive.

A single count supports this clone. DNA of the CDR3: TGTGCCAGCAGTTTTATAGGGCTTGGGGGGGGTTGGGAGCCCCAGCATTTT. Its protein is CASSFIGLGGGWEPQHF. V is TRBV28 and J is TRBJ1-5; weak D call: TRBD1 (5 bases). The CDR3 length is 17 residues. V lost 3 bases, J lost 8 bases, and 23 bases lay in between. Per the germline V gene, CDR1 is MDHEN and CDR2 is SYDVKM.

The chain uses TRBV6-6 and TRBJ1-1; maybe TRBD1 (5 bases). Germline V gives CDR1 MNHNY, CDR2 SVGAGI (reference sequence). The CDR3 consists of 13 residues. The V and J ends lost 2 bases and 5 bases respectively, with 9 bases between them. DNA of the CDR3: TGTGCCAGCAGTTACGGTGGGGGGACTGAAGCTTTCTTT. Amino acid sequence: CASSYGGGTEAFF.

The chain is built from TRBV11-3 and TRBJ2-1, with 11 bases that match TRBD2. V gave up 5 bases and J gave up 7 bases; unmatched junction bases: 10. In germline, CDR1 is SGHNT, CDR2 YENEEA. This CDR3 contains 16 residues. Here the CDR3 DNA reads TGTGCCAGCAGCGCACGAACTAGCGGGGGCGGGAATGAGCAGTTCTTC. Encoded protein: CASSARTSGGGNEQFF. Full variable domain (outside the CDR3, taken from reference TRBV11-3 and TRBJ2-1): EAGVVQSPRYKIIEKKQPVAFWCNPISGHNTLYWYLQNLGQGPELLIRYENEEAVDDSQLPKDRFSAERLKGVDSTLKIQPAELGDSAVYLCASSARTSGGGNEQFFGPGTRLTVL.

The CDR3 sequence is CASSPVPGLAYEQYF. In nucleotides, the CDR3 is TGTGCCAGCAGTCCGGTGCCGGGACTAGCCTACGAGCAGTACTTC. V usage is TRBV27 and J usage is TRBJ2-7; 8 positions agree with TRBD2. Germline V gene data show CDR1 as MNHEY and CDR2 as SMNVEV (reference sequence). The CDR3 covers 15 residues. V lost 5 bases to trimming and J lost 2 bases; unmatched junction nucleotides: 8.

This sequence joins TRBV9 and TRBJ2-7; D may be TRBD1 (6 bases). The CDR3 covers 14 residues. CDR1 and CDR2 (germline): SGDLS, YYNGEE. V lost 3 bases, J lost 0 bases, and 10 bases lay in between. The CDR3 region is CASSGTGFSYEQYF. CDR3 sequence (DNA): TGTGCCAGCAGCGGCACAGGGTTCTCCTACGAGCAGTACTTC.

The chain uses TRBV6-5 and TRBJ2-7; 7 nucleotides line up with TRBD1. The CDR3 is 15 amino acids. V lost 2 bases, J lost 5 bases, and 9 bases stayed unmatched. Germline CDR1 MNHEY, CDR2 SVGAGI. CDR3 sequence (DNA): TGTGCCAGCAGTTACCGTCGACAGGGCACCCACGAGCAGTACTTC. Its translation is CASSYRRQGTHEQYF.

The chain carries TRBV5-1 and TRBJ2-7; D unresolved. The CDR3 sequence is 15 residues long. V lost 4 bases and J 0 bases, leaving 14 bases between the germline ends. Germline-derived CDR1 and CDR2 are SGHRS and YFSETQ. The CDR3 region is CASSTNGFSSYEQYF. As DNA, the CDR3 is TGCGCCAGCAGCACGAACGGTTTTAGCTCCTACGAGCAGTACTTC. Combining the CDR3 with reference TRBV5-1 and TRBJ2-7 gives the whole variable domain KAGVTQTPRYLIKTRGQQVTLSCSPISGHRSVSWYQQTPGQGLQFLFEYFSETQRNKGNFPGRFSGRQFSNSRSEMNVSTLELGDSALYLCASSTNGFSSYEQYFGPGTRLTVT.

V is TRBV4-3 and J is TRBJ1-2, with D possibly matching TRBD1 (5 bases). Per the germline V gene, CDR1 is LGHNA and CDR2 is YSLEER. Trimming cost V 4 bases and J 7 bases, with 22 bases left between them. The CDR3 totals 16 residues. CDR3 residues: CASSLLGGGNIGGYTF. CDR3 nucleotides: TGCGCCAGCAGCCTCCTCGGGGGGGGGAATATAGGTGGCTACACCTTC.

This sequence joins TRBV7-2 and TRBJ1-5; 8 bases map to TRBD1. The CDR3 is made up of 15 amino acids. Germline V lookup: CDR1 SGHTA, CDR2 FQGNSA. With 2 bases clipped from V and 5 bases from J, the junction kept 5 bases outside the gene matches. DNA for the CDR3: TGTGCCAGCAGCTTATGGTTGGGACAGGATCAGCCCCAGCATTTT. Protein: CASSLWLGQDQPQHF.

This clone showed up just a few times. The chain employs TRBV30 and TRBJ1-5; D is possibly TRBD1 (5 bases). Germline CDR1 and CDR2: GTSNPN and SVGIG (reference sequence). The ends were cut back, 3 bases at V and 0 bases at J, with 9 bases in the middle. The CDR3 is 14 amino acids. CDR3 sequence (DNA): TGTGCCTGGAGCGCGACAGTTAGCAATCAGCCCCAGCATTTT. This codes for CAWSATVSNQPQHF.

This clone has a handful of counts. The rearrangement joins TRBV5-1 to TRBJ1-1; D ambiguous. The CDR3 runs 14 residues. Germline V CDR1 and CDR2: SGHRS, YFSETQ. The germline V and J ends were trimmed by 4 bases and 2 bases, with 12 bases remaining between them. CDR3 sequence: CASSLGAQNTEAFF. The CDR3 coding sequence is TGCGCCAGCAGCCTGGGAGCTCAAAACACTGAAGCTTTCTTT.

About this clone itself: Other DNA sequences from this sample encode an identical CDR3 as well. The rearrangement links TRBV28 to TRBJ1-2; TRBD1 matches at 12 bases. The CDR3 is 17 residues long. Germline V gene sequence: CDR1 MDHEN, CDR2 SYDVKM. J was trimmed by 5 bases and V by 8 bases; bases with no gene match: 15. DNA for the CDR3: TGTGCCAGCGGCCTCCTCGGGACAGGGGGCGGAGGATATGGCTACACCTTC. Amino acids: CASGLLGTGGGGYGYTF.

Here the CDR3 reads CASSRSGVHTDTQYF. The CDR3 DNA sequence: TGTGCCAGCAGCCGCAGCGGGGTCCACACAGATACGCAGTATTTT. The chain couples TRBV6-1 to TRBJ2-3; the match to TRBD2 covers 7 bases. V gave up 6 bases and J gave up 2 bases; unmatched junction bases: 8. Germline V lookup: CDR1 MNHNS, CDR2 SASEGT. This CDR3 contains 15 residues.

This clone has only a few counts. In nucleotides, the CDR3 is TGTGCCAGCAGCCAAGATCCAACGGGGGGGGCCGGTGAGCAGTTCTTC. It specifies CASSQDPTGGAGEQFF. J is TRBJ2-1 and V is TRBV4-2; 8 bases fit TRBD2. Per the germline V gene, CDR1 is LGHNA and CDR2 is YNFKEQ. V was clipped by 0 bases and J by 9 bases; unmatched bases: 10. The length of the CDR3 is 16 residues.

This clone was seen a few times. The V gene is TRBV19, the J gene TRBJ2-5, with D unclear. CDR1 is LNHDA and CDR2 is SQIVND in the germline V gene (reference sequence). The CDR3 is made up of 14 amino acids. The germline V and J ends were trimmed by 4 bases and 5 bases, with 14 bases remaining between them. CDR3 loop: CASSTHPRAETQYF. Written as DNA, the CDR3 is TGTGCCAGTAGTACCCACCCCCGAGCGGAGACCCAGTACTTC. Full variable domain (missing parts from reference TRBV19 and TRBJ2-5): DGGITQSPKYLFRKEGQNVTLSCEQNLNHDAMYWYRQDPGQGLRLIYYSQIVNDFQKGDIAEGYSVSREKKESFPLTVTSAQKNPTAFYLCASSTHPRAETQYFGPGTRLLVL.

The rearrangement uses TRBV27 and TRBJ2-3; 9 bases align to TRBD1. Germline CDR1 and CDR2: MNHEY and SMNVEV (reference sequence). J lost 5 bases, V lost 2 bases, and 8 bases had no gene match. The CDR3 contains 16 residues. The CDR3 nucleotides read TGTGCCAGCAGTTTAGGACAGGGGATGGAGAGAGATACGCAGTATTTT. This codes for CASSLGQGMERDTQYF.

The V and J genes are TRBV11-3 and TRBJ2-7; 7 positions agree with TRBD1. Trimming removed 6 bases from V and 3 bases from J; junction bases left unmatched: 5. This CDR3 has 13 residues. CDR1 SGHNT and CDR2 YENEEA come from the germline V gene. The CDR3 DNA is TGTGCCAGCAGTCCGGGACAGAACTACGAGCAGTACTTC. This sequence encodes CASSPGQNYEQYF.

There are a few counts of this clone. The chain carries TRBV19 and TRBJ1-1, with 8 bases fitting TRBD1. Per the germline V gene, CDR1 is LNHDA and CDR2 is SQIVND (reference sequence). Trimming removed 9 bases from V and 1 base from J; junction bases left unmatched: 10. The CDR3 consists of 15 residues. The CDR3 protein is CASSLAGTGNTEAFF. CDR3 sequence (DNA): TGTGCCAGCAGCTTAGCCGGGACAGGGAACACTGAAGCTTTCTTT.

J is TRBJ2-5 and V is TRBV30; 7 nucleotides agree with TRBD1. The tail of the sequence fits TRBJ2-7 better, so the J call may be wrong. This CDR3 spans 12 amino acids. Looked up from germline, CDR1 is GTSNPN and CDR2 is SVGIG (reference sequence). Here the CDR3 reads CAWGQDSYEQYF. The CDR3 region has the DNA TGTGCCTGGGGACAGGACTCCTACGAGCAGTACTTC.

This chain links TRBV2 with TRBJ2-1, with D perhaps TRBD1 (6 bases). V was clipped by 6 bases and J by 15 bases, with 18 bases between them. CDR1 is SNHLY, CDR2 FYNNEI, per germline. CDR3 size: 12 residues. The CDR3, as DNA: TGTGCCAGCAGCCCTAGGACAGTTACCCTGTTCTTC. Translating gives CASSPRTVTLFF.